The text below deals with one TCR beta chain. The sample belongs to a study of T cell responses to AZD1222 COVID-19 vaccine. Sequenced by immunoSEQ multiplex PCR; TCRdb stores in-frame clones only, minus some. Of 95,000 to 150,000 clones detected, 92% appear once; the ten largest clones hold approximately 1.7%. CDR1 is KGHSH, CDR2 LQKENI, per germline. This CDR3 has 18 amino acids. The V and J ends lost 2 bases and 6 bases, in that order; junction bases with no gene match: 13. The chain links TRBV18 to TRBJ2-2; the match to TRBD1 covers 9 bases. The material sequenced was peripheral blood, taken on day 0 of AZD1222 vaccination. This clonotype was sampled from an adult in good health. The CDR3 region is CASSPNPSGTGSPGELFF. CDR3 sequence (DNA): TGTGCCAGCTCACCAAATCCCTCGGGGACAGGGAGTCCCGGGGAGCTGTTTTTT.